These 20 T cell receptor beta chains were all obtained from the same sample, sequenced in a study of T-cell memory formation after mild COVID-19. One entry per CDR3 protein, called by TCRdb with MiXCR from the 5' RACE reads. The repertoire holds 50,000 to 60,000 distinct CDR3 sequences, 25% to 35% seen once, with approximately 43% in the top ten. Input material: PBMCs or a T cell subset sorted from them (not recorded which). These receptors were collected from a man younger than 35 who had mild COVID-19 (a few samples of this study predate the infection). Cell type and time point are not known.

The chain employs TRBV7-9 and TRBJ2-1; no reliable D call. Deletions cut 11 bases from V and 3 bases from J, with 11 bases between. CDR1 and CDR2 from the germline V gene are SEHNR and FQNEAQ (reference sequence). The CDR3 spans 12 residues. The CDR3 nucleotides read TGTGCCCCCGGAGATAGCTACAATGAGCAGTTCTTC. Translation gives CAPGDSYNEQFF.

V and J are TRBV19 and TRBJ1-5; tentatively, D is TRBD1 (6 bases). The germline gives CDR1 LNHDA, CDR2 SQIVND (reference sequence). The CDR3 spans 15 residues. The germline V and J ends were trimmed by 6 bases and 2 bases, with 14 bases remaining between them. The CDR3 here is CASRSRDNGNQPQHF. As DNA, the CDR3 is TGTGCCAGTAGGTCTCGGGACAATGGCAATCAGCCCCAGCATTTT.

The table lists this clonotype with a few counts. V usage is TRBV20-1 and J usage is TRBJ1-1; 9 nucleotides line up with TRBD1. The CDR3 is made up of 16 amino acids. Germline assignment: CDR1 DFQATT and CDR2 SNEGSKA (reference sequence). With V trimmed by 6 bases and J by 1 base, 12 bases remained unmatched. DNA of the CDR3: TGCAGTGCCGGTCCCGGGACAGGGAGCGAGAACACTGAAGCTTTCTTT. The encoded protein is CSAGPGTGSENTEAFF.

The chain couples TRBV11-2 to TRBJ2-3; 11 bases agree with TRBD2. Germline assignment: CDR1 SGHAT and CDR2 FQNNGV. V lost 5 bases, J lost 9 bases, and 13 bases stayed unmatched. The CDR3 has 16 residues. CDR3 sequence: CASSDSGGAESRTQYF. DNA of the CDR3: TGTGCCAGCAGCGATAGCGGGGGGGCTGAGTCTCGCACGCAGTATTTT.

This clonotype has just a few counts. The V call is TRBV7-9, the J call TRBJ2-7, with D hard to call. The V end was cut by 3 bases, the J end by 3 bases, with 9 bases between. The V gene's germline CDR1 is SEHNR and CDR2 FQNEAQ (reference sequence). The CDR3 contains 13 residues. CDR3 sequence: CASSFGLFYEQYF. CDR3 DNA sequence: TGTGCCAGCAGCTTTGGCTTATTCTACGAGCAGTACTTC.

The chain employs TRBV4-1 and TRBJ1-5, with a possible D match to TRBD1 (6 bases). Germline CDR1 and CDR2: MGHRA and YSYEKL. Trimming removed 2 bases at V and 1 base at J, with 9 bases between. CDR3 length equals 15 residues. CDR3: CASSQLRGSNQPQHF. CDR3 coding DNA: TGCGCCAGCAGCCAACTCAGGGGAAGCAATCAGCCCCAGCATTTT.

V is TRBV7-9 and J is TRBJ2-5; possible D gene TRBD2, 6 bases. V was clipped by 1 base and J by 5 bases, with 14 bases between them. Germline V gene sequence: CDR1 SEHNR, CDR2 FQNEAQ (reference sequence). This CDR3 spans 15 amino acids. The CDR3 protein is CASSLGVGGPETQYF. CDR3 sequence (DNA): TGTGCCAGCAGCTTAGGAGTCGGGGGTCCGGAGACCCAGTACTTC.

This chain connects TRBV4-2 to TRBJ2-7; perhaps TRBD1 as D (6 bases). V lost 0 bases to trimming and J lost 3 bases, with 9 bases between them. The CDR3 totals 14 residues. Germline V lookup: CDR1 LGHNA, CDR2 YNFKEQ. CDR3 coding DNA: TGTGCCAGCAGCCAAGATAGGGGACACTACGAGCAGTACGTC. Translated: CASSQDRGHYEQYV.

This clonotype was detected only a few times. The rearrangement joins TRBV9 to TRBJ2-1; the D gene is possibly TRBD2 (6 bases). Germline V gene sequence: CDR1 SGDLS, CDR2 YYNGEE. The V and J ends lost 7 bases and 8 bases respectively, with 13 bases between them. CDR3 length equals 12 residues. The CDR3 coding sequence is TGTGCCAGCGGGGGACTTACCCATGAGCAGTTCTTC. Translated: CASGGLTHEQFF.

In its sample, this clonotype was seen a few times. V gene TRBV4-1 combines with J gene TRBJ2-2, with D hard to call. CDR1 and CDR2 (germline): MGHRA, YSYEKL. Trimming stripped 1 base from V and 7 bases from J, with 7 bases between. The length of the CDR3 is 13 residues. The CDR3 loop is CASSQGVVGELFF. The CDR3 DNA sequence: TGCGCCAGCAGCCAAGGTGTGGTCGGGGAGCTGTTTTTT.

The chain is built from TRBV6-2 or TRBV6-3 and TRBJ1-5; D call uncertain. V was pared by 2 bases and J by 3 bases, with 11 bases between. The CDR3 is made up of 15 amino acids. CDR1 MNHEY and CDR2 SVGEGT come from the germline V gene. The CDR3 DNA reads as TGTGCCAGCAGTTACGAGCTCATTATCAATCAGCCCCAGCATTTT. Protein product: CASSYELIINQPQHF.

This clonotype has only a few counts. The CDR3 region is CASSQVSGDYEQYF. The DNA for the CDR3 is TGCGCCAGCAGCCAAGTCTCAGGGGATTACGAGCAGTACTTC. The V call is TRBV4-3, the J call TRBJ2-7; possible D gene TRBD1, 6 bases. The CDR3 is 14 residues long. From germline, CDR1 is LGHNA and CDR2 YSLEER. V gave up 1 base and J gave up 4 bases, with 11 bases separating them.

CDR3 loop: CASSPEPPRFATEAFF. DNA of the CDR3: TGTGCCAGCAGCCCCGAACCCCCCCGCTTCGCCACTGAAGCTTTCTTT. V usage is TRBV6-6 and J usage is TRBJ1-1, with D uncertain. Looked up from germline, CDR1 is MNHNY and CDR2 is SVGAGI (reference sequence). Deletions cut 6 bases from V and 4 bases from J, with 21 bases between. The CDR3 is 16 amino acids.

V is TRBV7-9 and J is TRBJ2-3, with 14 bases fitting TRBD2. This CDR3 contains 19 residues. After removal of 5 bases from V and 2 bases from J, the junction contained 12 bases not matched to a gene. Germline CDR1 reads SEHNR; CDR2 reads FQNEAQ (reference sequence). The CDR3 nucleotides are TGTGCCAGCAGCCCGACGGGGACTAGCGGGGGCTTAATCACAGATACGCAGTATTTT. This encodes CASSPTGTSGGLITDTQYF.

The J gene is TRBJ1-2, the V gene TRBV4-3, with TRBD1 identical over 7 bases. Germline CDR1 reads LGHNA; CDR2 reads YSLEER. The CDR3 has 15 amino acids. V shed 3 bases, J shed 7 bases, and the junction held 11 bases outside the gene matches. The CDR3 sequence is CASSQRTGTKFGYTF. CDR3 coding DNA: TGCGCCAGCAGCCAGCGGACAGGAACTAAGTTTGGCTACACCTTC.

A single count supports this clonotype. The rearrangement joins TRBV4-1 to TRBJ2-3; maybe TRBD1 (5 bases). V lost 0 bases, J lost 5 bases, and 12 bases lay in between. The length of the CDR3 is 15 residues. Germline values: CDR1 MGHRA, CDR2 YSYEKL. The CDR3 sequence is CASSQEGRPGDTQYF. CDR3 coding DNA: TGCGCCAGCAGCCAAGAGGGGCGGCCTGGAGATACGCAGTATTTT.

The rearrangement joins TRBV7-9 to TRBJ2-1; weak D call: TRBD1 (5 bases). CDR1 SEHNR and CDR2 FQNEAQ come from the germline V gene (reference sequence). This CDR3 comprises 15 residues. Deletions cut 1 base from V and 8 bases from J, with 15 bases between. CDR3 DNA sequence: TGTGCCAGCAGCTTAGGGGTGACAGTGGCGGATGAGCAGTTCTTC. Amino acids: CASSLGVTVADEQFF.

The V and J genes are TRBV5-1 and TRBJ2-7; a weak D match, TRBD2 (5 bases). The CDR3 totals 13 residues. Germline lookup yields CDR1 SGHRS and CDR2 YFSETQ. V was clipped by 0 bases and J by 6 bases, with 10 bases between them. CDR3 in DNA: TGCGCCAGCAGCTTGGTCAGCGGTGGCGAGCAGTACGTC. As protein: CASSLVSGGEQYV.

This clonotype occurred a few times. This chain joins TRBV12-3 or TRBV12-4 and TRBJ2-4, with D hard to call. Between the trimmed V and J ends, which lost 5 bases and 8 bases, there was a span of 10 bases. The CDR3 covers 12 residues. The CDR3 protein is CASSPGLDIQYF. Here the CDR3 DNA reads TGTGCCAGCAGTCCCGGGTTGGACATTCAGTACTTC.

In this sample, this clonotype turned up a few times. The V and J genes are TRBV6-2 or TRBV6-3 and TRBJ2-1, with D possibly TRBD2 on 5 matching bases. The CDR3 consists of 15 residues. Trimming cost V 4 bases and J 3 bases, with 13 bases left between them. Per the germline V gene, CDR1 is MNHEY and CDR2 is SVGEGT. CDR3 amino acids: CASSSPGFFYNEQFF. CDR3 coding DNA: TGTGCCAGCAGTTCCCCGGGGTTTTTCTACAATGAGCAGTTCTTC.